Listed below are T cell receptor beta chains from one sample, sequenced in a study of T cell repertoires in cytomegalovirus infection. TCRdb re-derived calls from the reads in MiXCR, one entry per CDR3 protein. The sample lists some 300,000 distinct CDR3 sequences, roughly 16% seen once, with approximately 12% in the top ten. The sample was PBMCs. The source is a human donor in good health (CMV status not recorded). Some clones in this sample may be carry-over from other donors' samples. CDR3s leave out the opening cysteine and the closing phenylalanine or tryptophan. Each record gives: V gene, CDR3 protein.

TRBV24-1,ATSGQYTGELF
TRBV11-2,ASSPTGLAVSYEQY
TRBV5-6,ASSALGQRGYSEAF
TRBV6-1,ASSSTLLQGSGANVLT
TRBV27,ASSITRDGYNSPLH
TRBV12-3/TRBV12-4,ASSLSPNEKLF
TRBV19,ASSINWSQYQPQH
TRBV7-8,ASSSRLGQGGYGYT
TRBV14,ASSSAAAAF
TRBV27,ASSPLAGETYEQY
TRBV11-1,ASSLGDNQPQH
TRBV12-3/TRBV12-4,ASSSRGLAYEQY
TRBV11-2,ASSLTVDEQY
TRBV6-1,ASSELGGRVASYNEQF
TRBV7-9,ASSLGIGYEQY
TRBV4-3,ASSQDVGTANYGYT
TRBV2,ASSPGQGFYNEQF
TRBV2,ASSSLPLSGANVLT
TRBV7-9,ASRPTNEKLF
TRBV7-6,ASSLEAGPRIEAF
TRBV7-2,ASSIRQGLAKNIQY
TRBV4-1,ASSQDVGGSYNEQF
TRBV2,ASMDRYNQPQH
TRBV7-9,ASSFAGRGQETQY
TRBV18,ARSPPRNHYEQY
TRBV6-5,ASSYSRGSEAF
TRBV5-4,ASSIDRTNEQF
TRBV5-1,ASSLVGDSSGNTIY
TRBV7-6,ASSQTTENSPLH